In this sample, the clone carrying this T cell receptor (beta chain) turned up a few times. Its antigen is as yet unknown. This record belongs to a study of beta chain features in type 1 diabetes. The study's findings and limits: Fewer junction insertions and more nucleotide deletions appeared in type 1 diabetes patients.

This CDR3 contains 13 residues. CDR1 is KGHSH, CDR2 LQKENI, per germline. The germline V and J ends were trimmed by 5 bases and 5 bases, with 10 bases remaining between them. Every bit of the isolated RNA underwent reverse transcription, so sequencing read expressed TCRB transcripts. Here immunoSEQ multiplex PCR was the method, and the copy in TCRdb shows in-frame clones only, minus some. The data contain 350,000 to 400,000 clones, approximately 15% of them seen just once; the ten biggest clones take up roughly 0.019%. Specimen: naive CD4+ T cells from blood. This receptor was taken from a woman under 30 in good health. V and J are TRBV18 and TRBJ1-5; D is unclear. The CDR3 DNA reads TGTGCCAGCTCAGAAAGTGAGCATCAGCCCCAGCATTTT. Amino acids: CASSESEHQPQHF.